This T cell receptor beta chain stems from a study of cytomegalovirus exposure and HLA in healthy donors. Findings and caveats of the study: A highly shared variant cluster was judged a likely technical artifact. The study found most TCR sequences rare, yet found some public TCRs in many donors. A previous analysis found most TCR beta V segments productive roughly 87% or roughly 30% of the time.

Per germline, CDR1 SNHLY and CDR2 FYNNEI. The CDR3 contains 13 residues. Between the trimmed V and J ends, which lost 3 bases and 7 bases, there was a span of 9 bases. In the case of this clone: Its antigen remains unidentified.

A multiplex PCR was run with 60 Vbeta primers and 13 Jbeta primers. Libraries were prepared by immunoSEQ multiplex PCR; TCRdb keeps only in-frame clonotypes and omits some of them. The sample yields around 150,000 clones, about 80% seen once. The J gene is TRBJ1-4, the V gene TRBV2; D might be TRBD1 (5 bases). This clonotype was obtained from a man aged 25-45 years in good health and CMV-seropositive. Sequencing input: PBMCs. CDR3 region: CASSDRRGEKLFF. CDR3 DNA: TGTGCCAGCAGTGATAGGAGGGGTGAAAAACTGTTTTTT.